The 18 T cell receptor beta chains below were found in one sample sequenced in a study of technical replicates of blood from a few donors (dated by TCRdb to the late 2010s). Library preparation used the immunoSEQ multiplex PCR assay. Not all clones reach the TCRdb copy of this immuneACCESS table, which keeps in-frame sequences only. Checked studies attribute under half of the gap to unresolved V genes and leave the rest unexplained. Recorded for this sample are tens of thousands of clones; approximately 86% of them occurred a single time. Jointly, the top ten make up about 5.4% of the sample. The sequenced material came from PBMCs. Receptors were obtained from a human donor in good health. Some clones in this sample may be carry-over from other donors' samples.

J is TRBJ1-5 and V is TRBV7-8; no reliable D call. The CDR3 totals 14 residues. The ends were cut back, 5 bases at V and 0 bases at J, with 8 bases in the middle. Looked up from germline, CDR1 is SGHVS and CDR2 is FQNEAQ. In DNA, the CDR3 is TGTGCCAGCAGCAGACGGGATAGCAATCAGCCCCAGCATTTT. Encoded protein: CASSRRDSNQPQHF.

CDR3 sequence reads: CASSSISGTDFYGYTF. In nucleotides, the CDR3 is TGTGCCAGCAGCTCAATCTCCGGGACAGACTTTTATGGCTACACCTTC. The V call is TRBV7-2, the J call TRBJ1-2; 7 positions agree with TRBD1. Per the germline V gene, CDR1 is SGHTA and CDR2 is FQGNSA. V was pared by 4 bases and J by 5 bases, with 13 bases of the junction left unmatched. The CDR3 is made up of 16 amino acids.

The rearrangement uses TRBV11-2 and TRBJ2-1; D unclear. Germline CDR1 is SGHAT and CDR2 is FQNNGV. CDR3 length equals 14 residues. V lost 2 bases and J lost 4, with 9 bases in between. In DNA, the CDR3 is TGTGCCAGCAGCTTAAGCCTACAGTACAATGAGCAGTTCTTC. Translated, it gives CASSLSLQYNEQFF. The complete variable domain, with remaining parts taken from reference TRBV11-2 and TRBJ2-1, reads EAGVAQSPRYKIIEKRQSVAFWCNPISGHATLYWYQQILGQGPKLLIQFQNNGVVDDSQLPKDRFSAERLKGVDSTLKIQPAKLEDSAVYLCASSLSLQYNEQFFGPGTRLTVL.

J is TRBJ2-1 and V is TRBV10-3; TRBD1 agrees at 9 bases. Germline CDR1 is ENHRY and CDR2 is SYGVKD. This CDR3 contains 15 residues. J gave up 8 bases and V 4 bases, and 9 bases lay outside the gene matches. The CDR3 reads CAISGVQGARYEQFF. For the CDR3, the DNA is TGTGCCATCAGTGGGGTACAGGGGGCGCGATATGAGCAGTTCTTC.

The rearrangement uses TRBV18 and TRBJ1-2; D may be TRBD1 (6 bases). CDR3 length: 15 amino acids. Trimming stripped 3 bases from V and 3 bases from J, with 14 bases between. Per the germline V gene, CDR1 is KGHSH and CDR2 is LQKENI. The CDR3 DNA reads TGTGCCAGCTCACCCCGGGACATGAGGGACTATGGCTACACCTTC. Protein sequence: CASSPRDMRDYGYTF.

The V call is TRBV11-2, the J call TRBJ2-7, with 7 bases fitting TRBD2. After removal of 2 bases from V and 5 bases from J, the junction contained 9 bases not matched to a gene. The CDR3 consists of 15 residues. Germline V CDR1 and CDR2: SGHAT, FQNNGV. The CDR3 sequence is CASSLSGIVSNEQYF. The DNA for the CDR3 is TGTGCCAGCAGCTTAAGCGGGATAGTTTCCAACGAGCAGTACTTC.

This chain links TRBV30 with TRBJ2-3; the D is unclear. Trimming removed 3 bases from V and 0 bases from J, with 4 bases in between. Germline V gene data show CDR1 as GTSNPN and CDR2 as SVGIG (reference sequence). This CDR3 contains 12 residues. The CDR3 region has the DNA TGTGCCTGGAGCTCTAGCACAGATACGCAGTATTTT. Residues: CAWSSSTDTQYF.

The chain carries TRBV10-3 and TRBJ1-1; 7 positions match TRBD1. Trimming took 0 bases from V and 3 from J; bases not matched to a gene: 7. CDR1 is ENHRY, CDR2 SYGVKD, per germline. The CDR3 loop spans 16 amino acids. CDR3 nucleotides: TGTGCCATCAGTGAGTCGACCGCAGGGGGGTACACTGAAGCTTTCTTT. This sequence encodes CAISESTAGGYTEAFF.

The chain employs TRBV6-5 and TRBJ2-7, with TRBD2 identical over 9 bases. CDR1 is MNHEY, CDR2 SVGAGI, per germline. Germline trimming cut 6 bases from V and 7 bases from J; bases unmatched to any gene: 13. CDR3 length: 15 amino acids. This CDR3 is CASSPYSGRSFEQYF. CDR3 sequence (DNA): TGTGCCAGCAGCCCTTACAGCGGGAGGTCATTTGAGCAGTACTTC.

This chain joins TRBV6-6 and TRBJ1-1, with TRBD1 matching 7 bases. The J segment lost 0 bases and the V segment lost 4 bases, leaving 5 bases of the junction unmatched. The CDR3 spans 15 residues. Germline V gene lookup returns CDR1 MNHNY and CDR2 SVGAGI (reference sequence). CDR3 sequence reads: CASSFTGTVNTEAFF. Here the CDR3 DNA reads TGTGCCAGCAGTTTTACCGGGACAGTGAACACTGAAGCTTTCTTT.

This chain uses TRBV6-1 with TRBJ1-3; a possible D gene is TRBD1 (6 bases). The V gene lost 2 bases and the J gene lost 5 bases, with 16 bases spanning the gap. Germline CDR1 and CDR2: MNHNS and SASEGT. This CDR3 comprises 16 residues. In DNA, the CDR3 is TGTGCCAGCAGTGAAAACCCCCAGGGGCTAAGAAACACCATATATTTT. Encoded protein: CASSENPQGLRNTIYF.

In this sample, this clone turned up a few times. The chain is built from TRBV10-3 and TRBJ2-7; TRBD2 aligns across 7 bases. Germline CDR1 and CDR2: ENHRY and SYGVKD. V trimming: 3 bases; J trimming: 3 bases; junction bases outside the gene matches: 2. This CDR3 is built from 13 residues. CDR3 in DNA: TGTGCCATCAGTGATACTAGCGACTACGAGCAGTACTTC. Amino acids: CAISDTSDYEQYF.

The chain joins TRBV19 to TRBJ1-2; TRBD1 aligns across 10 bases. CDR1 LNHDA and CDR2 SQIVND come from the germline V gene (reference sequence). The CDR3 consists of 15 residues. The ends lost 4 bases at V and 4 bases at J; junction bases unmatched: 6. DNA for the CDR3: TGTGCCAGTAGTACCCCGACAGGGGGCAGCTATGGCTACACCTTC. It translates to CASSTPTGGSYGYTF.

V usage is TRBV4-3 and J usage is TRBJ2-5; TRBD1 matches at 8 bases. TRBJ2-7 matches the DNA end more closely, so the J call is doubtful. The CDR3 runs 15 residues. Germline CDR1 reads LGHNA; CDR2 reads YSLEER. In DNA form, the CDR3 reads TGCGCCAGCAGCCCGGACAGGGCTGGGGGATACGAGCAGTACTTC. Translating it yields CASSPDRAGGYEQYF.

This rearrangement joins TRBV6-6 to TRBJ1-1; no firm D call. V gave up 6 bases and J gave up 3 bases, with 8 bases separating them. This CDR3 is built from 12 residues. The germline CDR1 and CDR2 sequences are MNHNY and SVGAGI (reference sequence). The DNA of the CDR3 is TGTGCCAGCAGCACGGACTACACTGAAGCTTTCTTT. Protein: CASSTDYTEAFF.

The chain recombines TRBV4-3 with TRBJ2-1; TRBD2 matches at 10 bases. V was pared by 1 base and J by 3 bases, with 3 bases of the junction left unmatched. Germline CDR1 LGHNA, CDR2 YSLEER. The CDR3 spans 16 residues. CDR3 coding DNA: TGCGCCAGCAGCCAAGCTAGCGGGAGCCTCTACAATGAGCAGTTCTTC. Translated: CASSQASGSLYNEQFF.

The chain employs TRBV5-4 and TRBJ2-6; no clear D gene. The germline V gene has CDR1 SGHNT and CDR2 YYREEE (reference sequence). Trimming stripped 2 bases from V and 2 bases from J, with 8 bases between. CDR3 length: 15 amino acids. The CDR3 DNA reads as TGTGCCAGCAGCTTTTCGAGGACTGGGGCCAACGTCCTGACTTTC. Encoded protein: CASSFSRTGANVLTF. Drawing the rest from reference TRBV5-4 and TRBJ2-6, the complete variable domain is ETGVTQSPTHLIKTRGQQVTLRCSSQSGHNTVSWYQQALGQGPQFIFQYYREEENGRGNFPPRFSGLQFPNYSSELNVNALELDDSALYLCASSFSRTGANVLTFGAGSRLTVL.

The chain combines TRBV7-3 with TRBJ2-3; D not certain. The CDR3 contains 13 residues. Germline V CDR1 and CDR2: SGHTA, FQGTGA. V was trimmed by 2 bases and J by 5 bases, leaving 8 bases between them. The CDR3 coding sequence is TGTGCCAGCAGCTTATATCCTCTAGATACGCAGTATTTT. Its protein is CASSLYPLDTQYF.